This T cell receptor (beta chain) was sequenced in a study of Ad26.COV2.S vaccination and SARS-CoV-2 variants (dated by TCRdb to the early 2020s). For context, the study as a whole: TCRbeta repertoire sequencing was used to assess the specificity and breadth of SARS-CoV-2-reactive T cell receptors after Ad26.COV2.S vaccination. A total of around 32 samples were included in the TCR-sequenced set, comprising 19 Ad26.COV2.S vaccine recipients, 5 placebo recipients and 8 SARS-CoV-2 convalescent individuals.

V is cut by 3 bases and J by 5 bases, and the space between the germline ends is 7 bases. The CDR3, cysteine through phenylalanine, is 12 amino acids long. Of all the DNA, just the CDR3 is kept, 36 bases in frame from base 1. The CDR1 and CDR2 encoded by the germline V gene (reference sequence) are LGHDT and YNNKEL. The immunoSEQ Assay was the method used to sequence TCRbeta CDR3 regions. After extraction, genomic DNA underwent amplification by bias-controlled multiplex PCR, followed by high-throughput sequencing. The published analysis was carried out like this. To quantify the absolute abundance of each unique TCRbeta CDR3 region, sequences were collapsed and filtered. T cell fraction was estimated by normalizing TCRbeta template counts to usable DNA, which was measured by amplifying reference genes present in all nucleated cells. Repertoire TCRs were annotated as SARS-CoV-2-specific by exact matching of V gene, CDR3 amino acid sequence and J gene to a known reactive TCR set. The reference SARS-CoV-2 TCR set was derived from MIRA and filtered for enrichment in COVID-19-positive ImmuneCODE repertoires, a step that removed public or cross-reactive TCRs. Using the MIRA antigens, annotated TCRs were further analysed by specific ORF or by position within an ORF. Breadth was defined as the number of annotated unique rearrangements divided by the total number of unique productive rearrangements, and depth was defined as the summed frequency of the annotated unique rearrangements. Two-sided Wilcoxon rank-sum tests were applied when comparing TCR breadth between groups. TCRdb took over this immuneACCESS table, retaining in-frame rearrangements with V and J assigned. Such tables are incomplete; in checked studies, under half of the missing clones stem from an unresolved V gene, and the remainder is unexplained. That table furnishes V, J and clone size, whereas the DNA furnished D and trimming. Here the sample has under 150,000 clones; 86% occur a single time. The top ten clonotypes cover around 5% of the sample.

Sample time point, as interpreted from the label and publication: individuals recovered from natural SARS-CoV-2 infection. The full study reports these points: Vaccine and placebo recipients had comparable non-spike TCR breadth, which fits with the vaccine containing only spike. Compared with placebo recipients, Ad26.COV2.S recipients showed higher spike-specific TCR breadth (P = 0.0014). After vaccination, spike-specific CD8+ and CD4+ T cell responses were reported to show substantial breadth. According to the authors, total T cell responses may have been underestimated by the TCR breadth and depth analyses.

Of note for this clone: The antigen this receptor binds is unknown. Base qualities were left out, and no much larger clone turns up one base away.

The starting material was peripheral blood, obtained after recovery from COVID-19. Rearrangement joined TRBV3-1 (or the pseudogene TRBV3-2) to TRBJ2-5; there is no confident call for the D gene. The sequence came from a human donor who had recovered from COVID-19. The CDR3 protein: CASSHPGETQYF. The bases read TGTGCCAGCAGCCATCCTGGGGAGACCCAGTACTTC.